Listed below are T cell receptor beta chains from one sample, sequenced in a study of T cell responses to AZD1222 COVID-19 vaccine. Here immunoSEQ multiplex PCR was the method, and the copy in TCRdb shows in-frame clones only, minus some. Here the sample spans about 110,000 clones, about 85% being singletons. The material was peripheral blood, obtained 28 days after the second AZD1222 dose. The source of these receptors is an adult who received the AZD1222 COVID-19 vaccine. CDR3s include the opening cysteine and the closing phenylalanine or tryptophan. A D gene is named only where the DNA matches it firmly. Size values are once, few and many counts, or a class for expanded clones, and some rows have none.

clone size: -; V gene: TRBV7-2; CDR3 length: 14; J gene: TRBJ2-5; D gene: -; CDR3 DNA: TGTGCCAGCAGCTTAGCGCCAGGGATGGAGACCCAGTACTTC; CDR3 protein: CASSLAPGMETQYF
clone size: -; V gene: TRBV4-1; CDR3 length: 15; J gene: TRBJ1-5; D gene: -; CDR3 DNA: TGCGCCAGCAGCGGGGAGGGGAAGAACAATCAGCCCCAGCATTTT; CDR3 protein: CASSGEGKNNQPQHF
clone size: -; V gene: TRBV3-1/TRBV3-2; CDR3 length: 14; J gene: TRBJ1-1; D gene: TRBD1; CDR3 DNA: TGTGCCAGCAGCCAATTGGACAGGGCCACTGAAGCTTTCTTT; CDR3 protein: CASSQLDRATEAFF
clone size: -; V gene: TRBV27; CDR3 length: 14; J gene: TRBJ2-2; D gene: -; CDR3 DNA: TGTGCCAGCAGTTCAGGGGTGGGCACCGGGGAGCTGTTTTTT; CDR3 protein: CASSSGVGTGELFF
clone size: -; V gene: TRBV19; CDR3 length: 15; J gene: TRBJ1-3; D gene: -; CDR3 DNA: TGTGCCAGTAGTCCAGGACCGAGCTCTGGAAACACCATATATTTT; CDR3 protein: CASSPGPSSGNTIYF
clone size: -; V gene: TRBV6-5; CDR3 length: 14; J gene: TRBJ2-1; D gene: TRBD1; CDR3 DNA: TGTGCCAGCAGCACCGGGACAGTAACGATTGAGCAGTTCTTC; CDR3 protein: CASSTGTVTIEQFF
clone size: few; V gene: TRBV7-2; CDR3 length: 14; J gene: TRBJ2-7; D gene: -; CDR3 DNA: TGTGCCAGCAGCCCGAGCGGACAGATCTACGAGCAGTACTTC; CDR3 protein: CASSPSGQIYEQYF
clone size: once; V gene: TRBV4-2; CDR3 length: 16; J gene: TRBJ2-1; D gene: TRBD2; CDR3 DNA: TGTGCCAGCACCCGGCTAGCGGGGGGGCCGGGGTATGAGCAGTTCTTC; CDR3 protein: CASTRLAGGPGYEQFF
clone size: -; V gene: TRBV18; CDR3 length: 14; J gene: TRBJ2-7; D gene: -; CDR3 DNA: TGTGCCAGCTCCCTTGGGGGTCCAACCTACGAGCAGTACTTC; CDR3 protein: CASSLGGPTYEQYF
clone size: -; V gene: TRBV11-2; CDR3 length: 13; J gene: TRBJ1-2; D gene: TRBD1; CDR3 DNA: TGTGCCAGCACCCCTGGGACAGGGGGAGGCTACACCTTC; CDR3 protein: CASTPGTGGGYTF
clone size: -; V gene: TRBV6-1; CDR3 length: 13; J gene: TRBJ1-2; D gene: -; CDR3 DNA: TGTGCCAGCAGTGAGCGTCAGCTCTATGGCTACACCTTC; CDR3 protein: CASSERQLYGYTF
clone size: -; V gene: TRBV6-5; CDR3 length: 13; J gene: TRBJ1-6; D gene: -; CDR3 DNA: TGTGCCAGCAGCCCAGTCCCAAATTCACCCCTCCACTTT; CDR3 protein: CASSPVPNSPLHF
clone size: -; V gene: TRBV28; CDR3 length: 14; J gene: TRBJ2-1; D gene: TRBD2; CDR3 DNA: TGTGCCAGCAGTGCCGGGACTACCTACAATGAGCAGTTCTTC; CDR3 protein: CASSAGTTYNEQFF
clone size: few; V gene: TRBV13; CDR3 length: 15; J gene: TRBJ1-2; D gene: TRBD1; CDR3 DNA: TGTGCCAGCAGCACCTCCCCGGGACAGAGCGAACGCTACACCTTC; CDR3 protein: CASSTSPGQSERYTF
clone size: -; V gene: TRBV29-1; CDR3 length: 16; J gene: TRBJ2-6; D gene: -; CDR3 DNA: TGCAGCGTTGAGATCCAGGGTACTCCCGGGGCCAACGTCCTGACTTTC; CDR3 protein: CSVEIQGTPGANVLTF
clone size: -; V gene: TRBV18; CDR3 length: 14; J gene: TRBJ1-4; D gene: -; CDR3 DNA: TGTGCCAGCTCACCACCTGGGGCAAACGAAAAACTGTTTTTT; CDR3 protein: CASSPPGANEKLFF
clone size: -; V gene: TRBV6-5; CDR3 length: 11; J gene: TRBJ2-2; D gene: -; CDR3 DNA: TGTGCCAGTTGGGCCACCGGGGAGCTGTTTTTT; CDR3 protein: CASWATGELFF
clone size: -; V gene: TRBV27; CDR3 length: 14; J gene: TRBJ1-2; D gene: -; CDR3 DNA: TGTGCCAGCAGTGCGGGACGCCGGAACTATGGCTACACCTTC; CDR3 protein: CASSAGRRNYGYTF
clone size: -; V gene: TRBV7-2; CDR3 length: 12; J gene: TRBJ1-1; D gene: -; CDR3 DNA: TGTGCCAGCAGCCAGGACCGACGCGAAGCTTTCTTT; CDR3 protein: CASSQDRREAFF
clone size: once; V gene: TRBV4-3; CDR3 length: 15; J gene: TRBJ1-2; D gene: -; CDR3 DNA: TGCGCCAGCAGCCAAGACCAGGGGACTAACTATGGCTACACCTTC; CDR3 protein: CASSQDQGTNYGYTF
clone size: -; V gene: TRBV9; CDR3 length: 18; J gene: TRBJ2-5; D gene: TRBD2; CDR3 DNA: TGTGCCAGCAGCGTAGGTCCGGGACTAGCGGGGGGACAAGAGACCCAGTACTTC; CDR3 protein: CASSVGPGLAGGQETQYF
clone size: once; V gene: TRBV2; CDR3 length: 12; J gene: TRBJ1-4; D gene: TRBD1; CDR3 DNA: TGTGCCAGCAGTGATCAGGGGGCGCGGCTGTTTTTT; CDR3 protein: CASSDQGARLFF
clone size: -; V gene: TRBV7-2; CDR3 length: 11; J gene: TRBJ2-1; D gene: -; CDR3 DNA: TGTGCCAGCAGCTTAGAATCGGAGCAGTTCTTC; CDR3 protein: CASSLESEQFF
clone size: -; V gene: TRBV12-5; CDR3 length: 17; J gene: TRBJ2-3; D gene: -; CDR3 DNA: TGTGCTAGTGGTCCCCGGGGTGGGCTGCCTAGCACAGATACGCAGTATTTT; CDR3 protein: CASGPRGGLPSTDTQYF
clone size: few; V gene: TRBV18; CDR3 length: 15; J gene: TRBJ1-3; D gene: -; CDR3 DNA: TGTGCCAGCTCACCCCTGGATAGTGGTGGAAACACCATATATTTT; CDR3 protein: CASSPLDSGGNTIYF
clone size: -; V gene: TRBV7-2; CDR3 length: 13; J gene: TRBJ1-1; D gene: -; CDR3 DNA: TGTGCCAGCAGCTTAGGGAGTGGTACTGAAGCTTTCTTT; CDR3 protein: CASSLGSGTEAFF
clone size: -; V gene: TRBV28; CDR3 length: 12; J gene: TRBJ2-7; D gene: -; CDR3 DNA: TGTGCCAGCAGTTTAAAAGGTTACGAGCAGTACTTC; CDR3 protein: CASSLKGYEQYF
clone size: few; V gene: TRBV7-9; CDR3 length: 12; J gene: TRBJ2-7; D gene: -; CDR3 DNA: TGTGCCAGCAGCTTCACGAGCGGGGAGCAGTACTTC; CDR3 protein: CASSFTSGEQYF
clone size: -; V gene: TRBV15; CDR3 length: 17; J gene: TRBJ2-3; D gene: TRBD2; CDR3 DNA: TGTGCCACCAGCAGAGATTGGCTAGCGGTAAGCACAGATACGCAGTATTTT; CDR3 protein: CATSRDWLAVSTDTQYF
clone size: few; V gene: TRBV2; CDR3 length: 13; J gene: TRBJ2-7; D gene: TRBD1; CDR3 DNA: TGTGCCAGCTTGGACAGGGGCTCCTACGAGCAGTACTTC; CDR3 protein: CASLDRGSYEQYF
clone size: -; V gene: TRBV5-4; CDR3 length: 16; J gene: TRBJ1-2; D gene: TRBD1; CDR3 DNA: TGTGCCAGCAGCTTCCCCGGGACAGGGGGCGAGGGTGGCTACACCTTC; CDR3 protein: CASSFPGTGGEGGYTF